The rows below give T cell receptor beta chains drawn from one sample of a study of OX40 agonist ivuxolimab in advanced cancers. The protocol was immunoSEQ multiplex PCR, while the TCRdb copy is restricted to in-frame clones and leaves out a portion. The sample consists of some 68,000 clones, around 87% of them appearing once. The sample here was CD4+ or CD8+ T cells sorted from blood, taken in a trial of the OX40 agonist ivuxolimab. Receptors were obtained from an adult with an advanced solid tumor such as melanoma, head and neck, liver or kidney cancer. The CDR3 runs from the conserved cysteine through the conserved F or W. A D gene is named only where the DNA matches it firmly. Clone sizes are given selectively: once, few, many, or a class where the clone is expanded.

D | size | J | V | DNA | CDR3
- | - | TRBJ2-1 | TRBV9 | TGTGCCAGCACTCAAGAGGGTCACCGGGACAATGAGCAGTTCTTC | CASTQEGHRDNEQFF
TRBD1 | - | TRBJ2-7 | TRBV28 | TGTGCCAGCAGTTCTCCAGGGGGCTCGAGCTCCTACGAGCAGTACTTC | CASSSPGGSSSYEQYF
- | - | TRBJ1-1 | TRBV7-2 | TGTGCCAGCAGCCTCTTAGGCCAGGACACTGAAGCTTTCTTT | CASSLLGQDTEAFF
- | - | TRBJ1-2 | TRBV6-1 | TGTGCCAGCAGTGACAGCATCAACTATGGCTACACCTTC | CASSDSINYGYTF
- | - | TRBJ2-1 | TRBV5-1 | TGCGCCAGCAGATTTATTAGCGGAAATTACAATGAGCAGTTCTTC | CASRFISGNYNEQFF
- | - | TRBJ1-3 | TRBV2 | TGTGCCAGTACTCTGGGGAGGGGAAACACCATATATTTT | CASTLGRGNTIYF
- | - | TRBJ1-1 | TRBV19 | TGTGCCAGTAGTATTGGGGGGCTTTGGCGACGGGTGAACACTGAAGCTTTCTTT | CASSIGGLWRRVNTEAFF
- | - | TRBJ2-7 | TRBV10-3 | TGTGCCATCAGTGGAGGGGGGAGCTCCTACGAGCAGTACTTC | CAISGGGSSYEQYF
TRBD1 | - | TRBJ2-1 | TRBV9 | TGTGCCAGCAGTGAGCAGGGGGCAGGCCACAATGAGCAGTTCTTC | CASSEQGAGHNEQFF
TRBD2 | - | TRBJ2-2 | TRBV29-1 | TGCAGCGTTAGAGTTGGGGAGGGGACCGGGGAGCTGTTTTTT | CSVRVGEGTGELFF
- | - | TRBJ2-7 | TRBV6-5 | TGTGCCAGCAGTTACCGGTACGAGCAGTACTTC | CASSYRYEQYF
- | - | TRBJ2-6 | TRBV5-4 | TGTGCCAGCAGCCGCCTAGGCTCTGGGGCCAACGTCCTGACTTTC | CASSRLGSGANVLTF
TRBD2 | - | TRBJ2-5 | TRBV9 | TGTGCCAGCAACCAGGGACTAGGAGTAACACAGGAGACCCAGTACTTC | CASNQGLGVTQETQYF
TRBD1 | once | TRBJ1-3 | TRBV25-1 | TGTGCCAGCAGTGAGAGGACAGGGGTAAGTTGTAACACCATATATTTT | CASSERTGVSCNTIYF
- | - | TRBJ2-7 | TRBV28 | TGTGCCAGCAGCTATGACAGAACTCAATACTACGAGCAGTACTTC | CASSYDRTQYYEQYF
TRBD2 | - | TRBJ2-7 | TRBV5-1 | TGCGCCAGCAGCCCATCGGGGGGGGTCAACCACGAGCAGTACTTC | CASSPSGGVNHEQYF
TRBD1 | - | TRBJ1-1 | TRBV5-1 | TGCGCCAGCAGCTACCCCGGGACAGGGGACAGGGGCCAGATGGGACGCGCGATGAACACTGAAGCTTTCTTT | CASSYPGTGDRGQMGRAMNTEAFF
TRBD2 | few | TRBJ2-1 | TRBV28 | TGTGCCAGCACCGGTAGCGGGCAACCAAGCTCCTACAATGAGCAGTTCTTC | CASTGSGQPSSYNEQFF
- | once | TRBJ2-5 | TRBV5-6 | TGTGCCAGCAGCATTGCGGCCATTCAAGAGACCCAGTACTTC | CASSIAAIQETQYF
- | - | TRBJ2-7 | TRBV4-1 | TGCGCCAGCAGCCAACGGGGGGCCCCGGGATTTAAGCAGTACTTC | CASSQRGAPGFKQYF
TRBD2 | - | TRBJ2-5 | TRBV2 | TGTGCCAGCAGTGGGACTAGCGGCAAAGAGACCCAGTACTTC | CASSGTSGKETQYF
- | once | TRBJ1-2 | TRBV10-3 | TGTGCCATCAGGCCGCAGGGTGGCGATTATGGCTACACCTTC | CAIRPQGGDYGYTF
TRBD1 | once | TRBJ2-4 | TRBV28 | TGTGCCAGCAGTTTAGAGGGGGCCTCGGTCATTCAGTACTTC | CASSLEGASVIQYF
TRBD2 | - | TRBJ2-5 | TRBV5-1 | TGCGCCAGCAGCTTCCTAGCGGGAGTATGGGAGACCCAGTACTTC | CASSFLAGVWETQYF
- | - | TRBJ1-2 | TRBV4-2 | TGTGCCAGCAGCCAAAGGGGGGGGACAAACTATGGCTACACCTTC | CASSQRGGTNYGYTF
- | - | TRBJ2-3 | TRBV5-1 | TGCGCCAGCAGCTTGGATGGGTATACAGATACGCAGTATTTT | CASSLDGYTDTQYF
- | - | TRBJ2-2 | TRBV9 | TGTGCCAGCCGGGGTGCGAACACCGGGGAGCTGTTTTTT | CASRGANTGELFF
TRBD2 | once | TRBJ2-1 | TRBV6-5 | TGTGCCAGCAGTTATCGTAGCGGGGGAGGCAATGAGCAGTTCTTC | CASSYRSGGGNEQFF
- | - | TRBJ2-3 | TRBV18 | TGTGCCAGCTCCCCGTCGGGTGTCACAGATACGCAGTATTTT | CASSPSGVTDTQYF
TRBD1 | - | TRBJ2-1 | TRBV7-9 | TGTGCCAGCAGACCCGGGACAGGGTTCCCTGAGCAGTTCTTC | CASRPGTGFPEQFF
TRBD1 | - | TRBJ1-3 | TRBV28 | TGTGCCAGCAGTCCGGACAGGGGGCCTGGAAACACCATATATTTT | CASSPDRGPGNTIYF
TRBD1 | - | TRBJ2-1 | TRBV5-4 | TGTGCCAGCAGCTCGGGACAGGGTGAGGGCAATGAGCAGTTCTTC | CASSSGQGEGNEQFF
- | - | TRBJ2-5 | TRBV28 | TGTGCCAGCAGTTCCACAGGGGAGGGGAGAGAGACCCAGTACTTC | CASSSTGEGRETQYF
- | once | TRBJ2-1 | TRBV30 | TGTGCCTGGAGTGTAATGGGGTCCTACAATGAGCAGTTCTTC | CAWSVMGSYNEQFF
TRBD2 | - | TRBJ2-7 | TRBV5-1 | TGCGCCAGCAGCTTGGGAGCGGGGACCTACGAGCAGTACTTC | CASSLGAGTYEQYF
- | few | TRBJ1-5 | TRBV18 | TGTGCCAGCTCACCAGGGCCGAGCAATCAGCCCCAGCATTTT | CASSPGPSNQPQHF
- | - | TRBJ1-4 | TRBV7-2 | TGTGCCAGCAGCCCCCGCCGGGCAGGGATCGTTCAAAAACTGTTTTTT | CASSPRRAGIVQKLFF
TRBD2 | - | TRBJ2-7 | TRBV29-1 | TGCAGCGTGCGCGGGGGGGAGTCCTACGAGCAGTACTTC | CSVRGGESYEQYF
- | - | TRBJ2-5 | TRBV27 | TGTGCCAGCAGTTTATCGTGGCACCAAGAGACCCAGTACTTC | CASSLSWHQETQYF
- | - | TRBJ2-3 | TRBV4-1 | TGCGCCAGCAGCCAAGGGCGTAACGGTGGGGCAGATACGCAGTATTTT | CASSQGRNGGADTQYF
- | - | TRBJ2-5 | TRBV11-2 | TGTGCCAGCAGCTCCGAGACAGCCGGCGGAGGGACCCAGTACTTC | CASSSETAGGGTQYF
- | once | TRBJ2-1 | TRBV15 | TGTGCCACCAGCAGGCCCCCGTACAATGAGCAGTTCTTC | CATSRPPYNEQFF
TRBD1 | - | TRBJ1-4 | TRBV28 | TGTGCCAGCAGTTGGACGGGACAGGGGGCCATAGGTGAAAAACTGTTTTTT | CASSWTGQGAIGEKLFF
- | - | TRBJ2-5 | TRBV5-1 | TGCGCCAGCACCTCAGGGGGGTCGGGGTTTGAGACCCAGTACTTC | CASTSGGSGFETQYF
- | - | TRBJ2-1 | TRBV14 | TGTGCCAGCAGCGTATACAATGAGCAGTTCTTC | CASSVYNEQFF
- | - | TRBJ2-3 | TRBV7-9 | TGTGCCAGCCAACCCCCGGGGAAAGGGCGGACAGATACGCAGTATTTT | CASQPPGKGRTDTQYF
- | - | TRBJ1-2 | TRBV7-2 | TGTGCCAGCAGCTTAGGGGGGGCGACCTTTAACTATGGCTACACCTTC | CASSLGGATFNYGYTF
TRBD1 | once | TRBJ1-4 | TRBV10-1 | TGCGCCAGCAGTGAGTCGGGACAGGCGGGTGAAAAACTGTTTTTT | CASSESGQAGEKLFF
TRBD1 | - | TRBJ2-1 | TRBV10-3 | TGTGCCATCAGAAAGACAGGGTCCCATGAGCAGTTCTTC | CAIRKTGSHEQFF
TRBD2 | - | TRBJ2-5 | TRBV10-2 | TGCGCCAGCAGTGAGTGGACTAGCGGCCAAGAGACCCAGTACTTC | CASSEWTSGQETQYF
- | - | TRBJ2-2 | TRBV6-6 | TGTGCCAGCAGTTACTCGCCCAGGAACACCGGGGAGCTGTTTTTT | CASSYSPRNTGELFF
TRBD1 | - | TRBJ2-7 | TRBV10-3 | TGTGCCATCAGTGGGGACAGGGGATTCGGCGAGCAGTACTTC | CAISGDRGFGEQYF